This entry concerns a single T cell receptor (beta chain). Authors' analysis steps: Researchers report that nucleated cell counts were estimated from reference gene primer amplification. TCRdb's copy holds only in-frame clones and misses some; the assay was immunoSEQ multiplex PCR. V, J and clone size are those of that table, while D and trimming were read from the DNA. The sample lists approximately 140,000 clones, around three quarters occurring once. The sample comes from a study of blood T cell repertoires in COVID-19. For the study at large: Specimens from acute and convalescent COVID-19 originated in the United States, Italy and Spain. T cells, B-cell-depleted T cells, or PBMCs supplied cDNA or gDNA.

This CDR3 contains 13 residues. Looked up from germline, CDR1 is SNHLY and CDR2 is FYNNEI. V was pared by 6 bases and J by 3 bases, with 2 bases of the junction left unmatched. V gene TRBV2 combines with J gene TRBJ2-1, with TRBD2 matching over 7 bases. The origin of this receptor is a man between 50 and 59 years old with acute or convalescent COVID-19. The source material was peripheral blood. The CDR3 DNA is TGTGCCAGCAGCGGCGGGGGCTACAATGAGCAGTTCTTC. This gives the protein CASSGGGYNEQFF.